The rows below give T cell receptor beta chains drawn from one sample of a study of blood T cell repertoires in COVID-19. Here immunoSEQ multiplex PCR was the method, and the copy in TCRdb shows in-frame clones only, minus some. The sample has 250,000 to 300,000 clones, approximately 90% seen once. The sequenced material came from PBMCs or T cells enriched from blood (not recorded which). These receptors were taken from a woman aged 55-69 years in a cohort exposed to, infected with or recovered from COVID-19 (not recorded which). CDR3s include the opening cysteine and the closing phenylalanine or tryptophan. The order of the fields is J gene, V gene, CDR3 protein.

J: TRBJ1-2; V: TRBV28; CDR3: CASSLGSRGYTF
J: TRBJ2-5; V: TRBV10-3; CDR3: CAIRATGETQYF
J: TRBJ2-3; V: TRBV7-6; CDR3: CASSFQGGSPADTQYF
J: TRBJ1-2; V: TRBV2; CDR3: CASRDPRQGHLNYGYTF
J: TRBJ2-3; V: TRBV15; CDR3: CATSSDRLKADTQYF
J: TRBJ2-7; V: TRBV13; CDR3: CASSRDRALEQYF
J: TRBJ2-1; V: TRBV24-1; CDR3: CATSDWTGGGYNEQFF
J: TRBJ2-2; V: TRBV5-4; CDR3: CASRGPGQGNTGELFF
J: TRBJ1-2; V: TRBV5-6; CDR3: CASSGLDRADGYTF
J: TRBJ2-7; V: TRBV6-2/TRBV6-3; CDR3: CASSYGGLAGSRQYF
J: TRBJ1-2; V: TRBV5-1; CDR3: CASSKETGGYGYTF
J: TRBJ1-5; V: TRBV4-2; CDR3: CASSSLDRGIDQPQHF
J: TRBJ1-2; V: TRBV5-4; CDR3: CASSLRTGVIVSEGYTF
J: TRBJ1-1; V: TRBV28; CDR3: CASSPLGQGDTEAFF
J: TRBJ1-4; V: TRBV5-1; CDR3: CASSLGQGITNEKLFF
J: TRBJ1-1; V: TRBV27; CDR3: CASSLSLLAMNTEAFF
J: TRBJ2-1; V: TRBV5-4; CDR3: CASSQTSGRSNEQFF
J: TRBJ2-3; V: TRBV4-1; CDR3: CASSQEGRQASTDTQYF
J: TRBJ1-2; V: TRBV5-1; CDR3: CASSFARAGYGYTF
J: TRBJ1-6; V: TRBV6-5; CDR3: CASSYSRGQSNSPLHF
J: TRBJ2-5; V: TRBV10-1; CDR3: CASSGTGSLETQYF
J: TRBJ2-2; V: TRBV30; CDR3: CAWSVQGATGELFF
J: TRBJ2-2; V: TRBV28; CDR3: CASSTPGRGNTGELFF
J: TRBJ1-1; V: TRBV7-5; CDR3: CARSPSTGGKNTEAFF
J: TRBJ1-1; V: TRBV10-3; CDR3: CAISPGMNTEAFF
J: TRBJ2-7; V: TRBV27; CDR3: CASSFQRTGRYEQYF
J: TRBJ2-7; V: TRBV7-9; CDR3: CASSSLSGSGYEQYF
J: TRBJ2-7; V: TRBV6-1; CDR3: CASSDPSGSEKQYF
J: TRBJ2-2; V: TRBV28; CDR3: CASSFVQLVTGELFF
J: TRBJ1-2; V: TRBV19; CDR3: CASSMAVGQLSYGYTF
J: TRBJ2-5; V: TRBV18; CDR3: CASSPRAGEETQYF
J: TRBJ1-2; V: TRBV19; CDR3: CASTPGDRVRSGYTF
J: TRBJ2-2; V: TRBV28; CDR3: CASSSETSGTNTGELFF
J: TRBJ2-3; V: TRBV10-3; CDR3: CAISEDGTSGLSSTDTQYF
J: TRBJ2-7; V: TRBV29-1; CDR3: CSVAGQRYEQYF
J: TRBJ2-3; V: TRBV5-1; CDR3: CASSSGTSGRAIDTQYF
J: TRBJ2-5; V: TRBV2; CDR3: CASSGASGGRETQYF
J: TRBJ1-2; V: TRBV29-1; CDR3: CSVGTGRGYTF
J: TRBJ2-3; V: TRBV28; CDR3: CASSHRERFPDTQYF
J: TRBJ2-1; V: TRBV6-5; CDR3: CASSRGPYNEQFF
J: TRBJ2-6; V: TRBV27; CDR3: CASSPLTGKSGANVLTF
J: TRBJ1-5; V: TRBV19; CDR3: CASSRTRYSNQPQHF
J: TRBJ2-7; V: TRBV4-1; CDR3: CASSQADLLAGGYEQYF
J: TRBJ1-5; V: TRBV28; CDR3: CASSLGQGAYQPQHF
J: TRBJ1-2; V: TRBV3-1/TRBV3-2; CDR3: CASSQANNYGYTF
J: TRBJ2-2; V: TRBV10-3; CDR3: CAISIGTANTGELFF
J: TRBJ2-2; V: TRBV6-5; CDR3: CASRPRISAGELFF
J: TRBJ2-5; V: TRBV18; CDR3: CASSPSGLAGGQETQYF
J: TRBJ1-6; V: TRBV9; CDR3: CASSVAPGQGGDNSPLHF
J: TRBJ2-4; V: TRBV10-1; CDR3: CASSEGTGGIRKNIQYF
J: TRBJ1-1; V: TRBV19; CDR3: CASSDRVTEAFF